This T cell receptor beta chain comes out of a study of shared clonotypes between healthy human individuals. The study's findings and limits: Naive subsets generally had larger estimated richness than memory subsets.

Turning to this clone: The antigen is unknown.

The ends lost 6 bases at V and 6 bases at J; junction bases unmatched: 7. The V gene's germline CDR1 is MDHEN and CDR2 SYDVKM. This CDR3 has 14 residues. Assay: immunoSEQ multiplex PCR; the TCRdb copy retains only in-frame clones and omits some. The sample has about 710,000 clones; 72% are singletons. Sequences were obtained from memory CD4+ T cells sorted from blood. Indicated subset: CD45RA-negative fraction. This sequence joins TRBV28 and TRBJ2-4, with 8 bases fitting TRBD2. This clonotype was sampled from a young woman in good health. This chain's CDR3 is CASSPGGDRNIQYF. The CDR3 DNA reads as TGTGCCAGCAGCCCCGGGGGGGATAGAAACATTCAGTACTTC.